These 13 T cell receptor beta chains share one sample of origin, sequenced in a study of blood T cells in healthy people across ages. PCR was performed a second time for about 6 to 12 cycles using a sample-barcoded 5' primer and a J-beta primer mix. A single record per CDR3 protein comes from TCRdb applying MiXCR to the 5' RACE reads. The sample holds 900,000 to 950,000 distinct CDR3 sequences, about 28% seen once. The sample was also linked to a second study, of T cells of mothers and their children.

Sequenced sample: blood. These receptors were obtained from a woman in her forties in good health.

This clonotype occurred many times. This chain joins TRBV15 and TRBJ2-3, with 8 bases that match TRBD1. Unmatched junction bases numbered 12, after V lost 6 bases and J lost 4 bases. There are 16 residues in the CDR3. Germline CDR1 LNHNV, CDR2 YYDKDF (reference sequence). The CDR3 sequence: CATRPFGTGPADTQYF. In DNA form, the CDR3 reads TGTGCCACCAGGCCGTTCGGGACAGGCCCCGCAGATACGCAGTATTTT.

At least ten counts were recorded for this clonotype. CDR3 nucleotides: TGTGCCAGTAGTTCGGGACAGGGGGTTCTCAACAATGAGCAGTTCTTC. It translates to CASSSGQGVLNNEQFF. The V call is TRBV19, the J call TRBJ2-1; the match to TRBD1 covers 11 bases. V lost 5 bases, J lost 5 bases, and 8 bases stayed unmatched. Germline CDR1 is LNHDA and CDR2 is SQIVND (reference sequence). The CDR3 consists of 16 residues.

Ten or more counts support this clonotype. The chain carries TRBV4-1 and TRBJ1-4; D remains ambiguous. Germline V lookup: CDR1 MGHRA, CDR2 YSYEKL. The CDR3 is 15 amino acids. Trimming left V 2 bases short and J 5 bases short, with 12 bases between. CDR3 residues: CASSQQEGPNEKLFF. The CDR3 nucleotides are TGCGCCAGCAGCCAACAGGAGGGCCCGAATGAAAAACTGTTTTTT.

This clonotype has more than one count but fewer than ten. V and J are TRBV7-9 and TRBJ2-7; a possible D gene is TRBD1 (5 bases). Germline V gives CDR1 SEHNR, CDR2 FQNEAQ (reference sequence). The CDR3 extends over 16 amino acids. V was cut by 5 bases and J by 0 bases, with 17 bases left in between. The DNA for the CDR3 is TGTGCCAGCAGCCAAGATGTTACGGACACCTCCTACGAGCAGTACTTC. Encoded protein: CASSQDVTDTSYEQYF.

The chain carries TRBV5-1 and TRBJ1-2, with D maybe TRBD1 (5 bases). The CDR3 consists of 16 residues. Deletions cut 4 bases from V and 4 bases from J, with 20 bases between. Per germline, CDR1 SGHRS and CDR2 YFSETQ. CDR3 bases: TGCGCCAGCAGCGCTGGGATCACCGGGGGATTCTATGGCTACACCTTC. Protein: CASSAGITGGFYGYTF.

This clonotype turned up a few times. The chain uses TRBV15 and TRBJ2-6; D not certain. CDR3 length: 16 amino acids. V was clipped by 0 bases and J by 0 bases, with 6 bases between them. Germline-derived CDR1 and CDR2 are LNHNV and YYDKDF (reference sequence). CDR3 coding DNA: TGTGCCACCAGCAGAGATTTACCCTCTGGGGCCAACGTCCTGACTTTC. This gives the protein CATSRDLPSGANVLTF.

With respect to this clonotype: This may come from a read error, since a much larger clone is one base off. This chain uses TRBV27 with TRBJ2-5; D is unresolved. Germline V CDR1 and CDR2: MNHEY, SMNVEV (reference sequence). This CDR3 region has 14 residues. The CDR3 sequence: CANSTRTSGETQYF. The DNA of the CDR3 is TGTGCCAACAGTACCAGGACGTCGGGAGAGACCCAGTACTTC.

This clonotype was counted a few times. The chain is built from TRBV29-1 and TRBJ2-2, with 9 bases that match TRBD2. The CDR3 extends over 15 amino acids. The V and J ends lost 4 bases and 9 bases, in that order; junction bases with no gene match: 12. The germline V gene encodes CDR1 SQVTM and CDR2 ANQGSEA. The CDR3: CSVAPAGGPSRELFF. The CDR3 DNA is TGCAGCGTTGCCCCAGCGGGGGGTCCTTCCAGGGAGCTGTTTTTT.

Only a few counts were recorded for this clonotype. CDR3 protein: CASSRKGEAYEQYF. In DNA, the CDR3 is TGTGCCAGCTCACGCAAGGGAGAGGCCTACGAGCAGTACTTC. The rearrangement uses TRBV18 and TRBJ2-4, with D perhaps TRBD2 (5 bases). The J call is doubtful: the DNA matches TRBJ2-7 better. There are 14 residues in the CDR3. Germline-derived CDR1 and CDR2 are KGHSH and LQKENI.

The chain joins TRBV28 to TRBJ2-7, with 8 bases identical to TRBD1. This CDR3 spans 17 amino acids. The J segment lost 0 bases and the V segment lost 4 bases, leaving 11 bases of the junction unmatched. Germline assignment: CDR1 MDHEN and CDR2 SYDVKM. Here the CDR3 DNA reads TGTGCCAGCAGTTCCTGGGCCGGGACAGGTACCTCCTACGAGCAGTACTTC. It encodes CASSSWAGTGTSYEQYF.

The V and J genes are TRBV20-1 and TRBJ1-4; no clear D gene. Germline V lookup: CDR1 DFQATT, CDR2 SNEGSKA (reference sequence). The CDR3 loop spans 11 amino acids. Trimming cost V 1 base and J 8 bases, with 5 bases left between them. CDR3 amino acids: CSARAEEKLFF. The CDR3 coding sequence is TGCAGTGCTAGAGCCGAAGAAAAACTGTTTTTT.

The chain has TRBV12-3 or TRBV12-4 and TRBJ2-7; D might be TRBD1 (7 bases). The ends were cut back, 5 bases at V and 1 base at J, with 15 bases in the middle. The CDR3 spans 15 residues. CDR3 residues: CASSGRTGGSYEQYF. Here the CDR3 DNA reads TGTGCCAGCAGTGGGAGGACAGGAGGATCCTACGAGCAGTACTTC.

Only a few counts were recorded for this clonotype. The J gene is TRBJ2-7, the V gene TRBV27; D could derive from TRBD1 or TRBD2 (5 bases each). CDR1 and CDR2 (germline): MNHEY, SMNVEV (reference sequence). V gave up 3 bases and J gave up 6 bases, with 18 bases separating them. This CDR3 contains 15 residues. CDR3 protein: CASSFRGPYTSEQYF. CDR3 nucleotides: TGTGCCAGCAGTTTCCGGGGACCCTATACTAGCGAGCAGTACTTC.